The 10 T cell receptor beta chains below were found in one sample sequenced in a study of shared clonotypes between healthy human individuals. The assay was immunoSEQ multiplex PCR, and TCRdb's table has in-frame clones only and misses some. Of 2 million to 2.5 million clones in the sample, just over 90% were seen once. Sequenced input: naive CD4+ T cells from PBMCs. Noted subset: CD45RA+ positively selected. The receptors shown here come from a man between 18 and 35 years old in good health. Some clones in this sample may be carry-over from other donors' samples.

This chain uses TRBV10-1 with TRBJ2-3; possible D gene TRBD2, 6 bases. Looked up from germline, CDR1 is WNHNN and CDR2 is SYGVQD (reference sequence). Between the trimmed V and J ends, which lost 2 bases and 4 bases, there was a span of 13 bases. The CDR3 has 15 residues. The CDR3 DNA reads TGCGCCAGCAGTGAGGGTTTCCTAGCGTCAGATACGCAGTATTTT. It specifies CASSEGFLASDTQYF.

The rearrangement uses TRBV5-4 and TRBJ1-1, with TRBD1 identical over 9 bases. The V gene end was trimmed by 4 bases and the J gene end by 7 bases; junction bases not matched to a gene: 11. CDR3 length: 15 residues. CDR1 SGHNT and CDR2 YYREEE come from the germline V gene (reference sequence). The DNA of the CDR3 is TGTGCCAGCAGCCGACAACAGGGGGCGACGGGTGAAGCTTTCTTT. Encoded protein: CASSRQQGATGEAFF. The complete variable domain, with remaining parts taken from reference TRBV5-4 and TRBJ1-1, reads ETGVTQSPTHLIKTRGQQVTLRCSSQSGHNTVSWYQQALGQGPQFIFQYYREEENGRGNFPPRFSGLQFPNYSSELNVNALELDDSALYLCASSRQQGATGEAFFGQGTRLTVV.

The CDR3 is CASSLGGYNYGYTF. The CDR3 DNA sequence: TGTGCCAGCAGCTTAGGCGGGTATAACTATGGCTACACCTTC. J is TRBJ1-2 and V is TRBV7-2, with D unclear. This CDR3 region has 14 residues. Germline lookup yields CDR1 SGHTA and CDR2 FQGNSA. V dropped 1 base and J dropped 1 base, with 7 bases sitting between them.

In this sample, this clone turned up a few times. The chain links TRBV28 to TRBJ1-2, with no clear D. In germline, CDR1 is MDHEN, CDR2 SYDVKM. The ends were cut back, 11 bases at V and 7 bases at J, with 5 bases in the middle. This CDR3 contains 8 residues. Written as DNA, the CDR3 is TGTGCCTGTGGTGGCTACACCTTC. The encoded protein is CACGGYTF.

In the case of this clone: The sample has other DNA sequences that encode this CDR3 too. V gene TRBV28 combines with J gene TRBJ2-1; no reliable D call. The CDR3 sequence is 12 residues long. Germline V gene sequence: CDR1 MDHEN, CDR2 SYDVKM. Trimming stripped 4 bases from V and 6 bases from J, with 7 bases between. The CDR3 sequence is CASSSPGNEQFF. As DNA, the CDR3 is TGTGCCAGCAGTTCCCCGGGCAATGAGCAGTTCTTC.

The chain combines TRBV25-1 with TRBJ2-3; D uncertain. Germline assignment: CDR1 MGHDK and CDR2 SYGVNS. The CDR3 contains 11 residues. The V end lost 6 bases, the J end lost 6 bases, and 7 bases lay between the germline ends. CDR3 amino acids: CASRPPDTQYF. The CDR3 bases are TGTGCCAGCAGACCTCCGGATACGCAGTATTTT.

Written as DNA, the CDR3 is TGTGCCAGCAGTGGACAGGGGGCGAAAAACATTCAGTACTTC. Protein sequence: CASSGQGAKNIQYF. The chain employs TRBV6-1 and TRBJ2-4; 10 positions match TRBD1. Germline V gene data show CDR1 as MNHNS and CDR2 as SASEGT. CDR3 length: 14 amino acids. With V trimmed by 4 bases and J by 4 bases, 1 base remained unmatched.

The genes are TRBV10-3 and TRBJ1-2; the D is unclear. Per the germline V gene, CDR1 is ENHRY and CDR2 is SYGVKD. CDR3 length equals 13 residues. Trimming shortened V by 6 bases and J by 0 bases, and 8 bases separated the two germline ends. DNA of the CDR3: TGTGCCATCAGAGCAGGAGCTAACTATGGCTACACCTTC. Translating gives CAIRAGANYGYTF.

This clone is a singleton in its sample. The rearrangement links TRBV28 to TRBJ2-5; D is perhaps TRBD2 (6 bases). Germline CDR1 reads MDHEN; CDR2 reads SYDVKM. This CDR3 has 16 residues. V lost 2 bases and J lost 5, with 18 bases in between. The CDR3 loop is CASSLSRLGGSETQYF. For the CDR3, the DNA is TGTGCCAGCAGTTTAAGTCGGCTAGGAGGGTCGGAGACCCAGTACTTC. Complete variable domain (other parts from reference TRBV28 and TRBJ2-5): DVKVTQSSRYLVKRTGEKVFLECVQDMDHENMFWYRQDPGLGLRLIYFSYDVKMKEKGDIPEGYSVSREKKERFSLILESASTNQTSMYLCASSLSRLGGSETQYFGPGTRLLVL.

J is TRBJ2-3 and V is TRBV7-6, with D possibly being TRBD1 (6 bases). Germline V gene sequence: CDR1 SGHVS, CDR2 FNYEAQ. The CDR3 extends over 16 amino acids. Trimming took 5 bases from V and 0 from J, leaving 15 bases between them. CDR3 bases: TGTGCCAGCAGCCCTCGGACAGATACTAGCACAGATACGCAGTATTTT. Translation: CASSPRTDTSTDTQYF.